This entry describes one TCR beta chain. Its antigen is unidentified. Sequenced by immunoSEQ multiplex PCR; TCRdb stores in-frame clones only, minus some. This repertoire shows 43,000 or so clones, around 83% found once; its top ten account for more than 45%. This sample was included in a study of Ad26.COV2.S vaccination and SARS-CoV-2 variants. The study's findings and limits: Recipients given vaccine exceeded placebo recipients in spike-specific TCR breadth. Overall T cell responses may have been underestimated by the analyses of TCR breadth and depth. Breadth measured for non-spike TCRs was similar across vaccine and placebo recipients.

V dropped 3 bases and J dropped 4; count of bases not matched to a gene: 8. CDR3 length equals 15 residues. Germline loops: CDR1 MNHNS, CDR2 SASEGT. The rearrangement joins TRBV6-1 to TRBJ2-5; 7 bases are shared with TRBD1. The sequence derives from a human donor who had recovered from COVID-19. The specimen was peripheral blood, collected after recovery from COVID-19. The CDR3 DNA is TGTGCCAGCAGTGAGGGGACAGCTGGGAGAGAGACCCAGTACTTC. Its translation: CASSEGTAGRETQYF.